The source of this T cell receptor (beta chain) is a study of post-analysis software for immune sequencing data. Study background: Patients had relapsing-remitting, secondary progressive or progressive-relapsing multiple sclerosis; some lacked subtype. Study observations and caveats: The normalized Chao1 diversity of multiple sclerosis patients was significantly lower than that of controls. Controls showed lower frequencies than patients for several TRBV segments, and TRBV5-6, TRBV5-1 and TRBV20-1 were among these.

The table lists this clonotype with a few counts. Its antigen is undetermined. cDNA libraries for TCR beta contained unique molecular identifiers. Yield was roughly 500,000 cDNA molecules from around 1 to 10 million T cells. In TCRdb, the PCR reads were re-called with MiXCR into one record per CDR3 protein. Counted here are about 820,000 distinct CDR3 sequences, approximately 53% occurring once; the ten biggest clones make up over 4%. The CDR3 spans 15 residues. V lost 3 bases, J lost 2 bases, and 13 bases lay in between. Germline CDR1 is SEHNR and CDR2 is FQNEAQ (reference sequence). This TCR was sampled from a girl aged 10 to 17 with multiple sclerosis. This chain uses TRBV7-9 with TRBJ1-2; D is undetermined. Material: blood. CDR3 amino acids: CASSLATNTNYGYTF. In DNA form, the CDR3 reads TGTGCCAGCAGCTTGGCGACAAATACAAACTATGGCTACACCTTC.